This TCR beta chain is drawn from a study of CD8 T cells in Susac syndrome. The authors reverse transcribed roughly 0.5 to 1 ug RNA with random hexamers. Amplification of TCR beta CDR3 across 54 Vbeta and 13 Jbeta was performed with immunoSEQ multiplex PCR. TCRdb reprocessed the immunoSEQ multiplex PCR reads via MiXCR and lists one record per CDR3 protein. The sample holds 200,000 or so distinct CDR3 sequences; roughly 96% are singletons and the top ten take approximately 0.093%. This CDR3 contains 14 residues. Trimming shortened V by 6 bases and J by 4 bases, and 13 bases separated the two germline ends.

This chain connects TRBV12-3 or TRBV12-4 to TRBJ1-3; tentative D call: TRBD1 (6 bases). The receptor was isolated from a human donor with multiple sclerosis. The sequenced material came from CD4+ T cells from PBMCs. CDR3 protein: CASSAQGTGNTIYF. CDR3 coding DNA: TGTGCCAGCAGCGCGCAGGGGACCGGAAACACCATATATTTT.